A single sample is the source of the 19 T cell receptor beta chains below, sequenced in a study of blood T cell repertoires in COVID-19 (TCRdb year 2020). Libraries were made using the immunoSEQ multiplex PCR assay. TCRdb took over this immuneACCESS table, retaining in-frame rearrangements with V and J assigned. Such tables are incomplete; in checked studies, under half of the missing clones stem from an unresolved V gene, and the remainder is unexplained. This sample is represented by over 85,000 clones; around 82% of them were singletons. The ten largest clonotypes hold less than 4% of the sample. Sequenced sample: peripheral blood. Receptor source: a woman older than 75 with COVID-19, enrolled during active disease.

This clone was seen a few times. This chain uses TRBV2 with TRBJ2-7; D is possibly TRBD2 (5 bases). V lost 4 bases to trimming and J lost 1 base, with 8 bases between them. This CDR3 is 13 amino acids long. Germline V gives CDR1 SNHLY, CDR2 FYNNEI. The CDR3 nucleotides are TGTGCCAGCAGTGCCCCGGGGTCCTACGAGCAGTACTTC. This translates into CASSAPGSYEQYF.

Points on this clone: Other DNA sequences in the sample encode the same CDR3. The V gene is TRBV6-2 or TRBV6-3, the J gene TRBJ1-1; no clear D gene. CDR3 size: 13 residues. Looked up from germline, CDR1 is MNHEY and CDR2 is SVGEGT. V lost 5 bases to trimming and J lost 1 base, with 8 bases between them. The DNA for the CDR3 is TGTGCCAGCAGTCCCCGACAGAACACTGAAGCTTTCTTT. The encoded protein is CASSPRQNTEAFF.

V is TRBV6-5 and J is TRBJ1-3, with a tentative D call TRBD1 (6 bases). Germline loops: CDR1 MNHEY, CDR2 SVGAGI. CDR3 length: 15 amino acids. The germline V and J ends were trimmed by 6 bases and 0 bases, with 12 bases remaining between them. The CDR3 loop is CASSRTVYSGNTIYF. CDR3 coding DNA: TGTGCCAGCAGCAGGACAGTATACTCTGGAAACACCATATATTTT.

The chain has TRBV18 and TRBJ1-6, with D possibly TRBD1 on 5 matching bases. Trimming shortened V by 6 bases and J by 6 bases, and 12 bases separated the two germline ends. The germline V gene has CDR1 KGHSH and CDR2 LQKENI. This CDR3 comprises 14 residues. The CDR3 coding sequence is TGTGCCAGCTCGGCGGGGGGGGGTAATTCACCCCTCCACTTT. This gives the protein CASSAGGGNSPLHF.

The chain joins TRBV19 to TRBJ1-2; D remains unclear. CDR1 is LNHDA, CDR2 SQIVND, per germline (reference sequence). Deletions cut 6 bases from V and 1 base from J, with 6 bases between. The CDR3 spans 12 residues. Written as DNA, the CDR3 is TGTGCCAGTAGGCGATTTAACTATGGCTACACCTTC. Translating it yields CASRRFNYGYTF.

The chain links TRBV3-1 (or the pseudogene TRBV3-2) to TRBJ1-2, with 7 bases aligning to TRBD1. This CDR3 is built from 14 residues. Looked up from germline, CDR1 is LGHDT and CDR2 is YNNKEL (reference sequence). After removal of 3 bases from V and 4 bases from J, the junction contained 5 bases not matched to a gene. The CDR3 sequence is CASSHPGTAYGYTF. DNA for the CDR3: TGTGCCAGCAGCCACCCCGGGACAGCCTATGGCTACACCTTC.

The chain combines TRBV5-1 with TRBJ2-1; 7 nucleotides agree with TRBD2. Germline V lookup: CDR1 SGHRS, CDR2 YFSETQ. The CDR3 covers 16 residues. Unmatched junction bases numbered 13, after V lost 4 bases and J lost 6 bases. The CDR3 DNA reads TGCGCCAGCAGCCCGCGATCTGGCGGGAGTGGCAATGAGCAGTTCTTC. As protein: CASSPRSGGSGNEQFF.

V gene TRBV15 combines with J gene TRBJ2-3, with 7 bases that match TRBD2. The germline V gene has CDR1 LNHNV and CDR2 YYDKDF (reference sequence). The CDR3 is 17 residues long. Trimming at V came to 2 bases and at J to 0 bases, leaving 8 bases not matched to a gene. The CDR3, as DNA: TGTGCCACCAGCAGAACCCCGACTAGCACTAGCACAGATACGCAGTATTTT. Translating gives CATSRTPTSTSTDTQYF.

The chain carries TRBV10-3 and TRBJ2-5; 13 nucleotides agree with TRBD2. The CDR3 covers 18 residues. Unmatched junction bases numbered 11, after V lost 3 bases and J lost 4 bases. Germline lookup yields CDR1 ENHRY and CDR2 SYGVKD. CDR3 DNA sequence: TGTGCCATCAGTGACCTTTGGACTAGCGGGAGTTTGAGAGAGACCCAGTACTTC. It codes for CAISDLWTSGSLRETQYF.

This clone turned up a few times. The CDR3 sequence: CASRGGRGLPKTNEKLFF. CDR3 nucleotide sequence: TGTGCCAGCAGAGGGGGCAGGGGCCTCCCAAAAACTAATGAAAAACTGTTTTTT. The J gene is TRBJ1-4, the V gene TRBV2; 7 nucleotides align to TRBD1. The CDR3 runs 18 residues. Germline CDR1 and CDR2: SNHLY and FYNNEI. J gave up 1 base and V 6 bases, and 14 bases lay outside the gene matches.

V and J are TRBV7-6 and TRBJ1-3; the D gene is possibly TRBD1 (6 bases). The CDR3 runs 17 residues. V was clipped by 1 base and J by 3 bases, with 16 bases between them. Germline values: CDR1 SGHVS, CDR2 FNYEAQ. As DNA, the CDR3 is TGTGCCAGCAGCTTAGTCCCATTACAGGGAAATGGAAACACCATATATTTT. Its translation: CASSLVPLQGNGNTIYF.

J is TRBJ1-2 and V is TRBV2; no firm D call. Germline V CDR1 and CDR2: SNHLY, FYNNEI. This CDR3 region has 13 residues. Trimming removed 11 bases from V and 5 bases from J, with 18 bases in between. The CDR3, as DNA: TGTGCCGGCCTCCCCCCGGGTGGGTATGGCTACACCTTC. Translation: CAGLPPGGYGYTF.

This sequence joins TRBV3-1 (or the pseudogene TRBV3-2) and TRBJ1-5; D is unclear. The CDR3 totals 13 residues. Germline CDR1 is LGHDT and CDR2 is YNNKEL (reference sequence). Trimming took 2 bases from V and 3 from J, leaving 5 bases between them. The CDR3 DNA sequence: TGTGCCAGCAGCCAATTCGTCAATCAGCCCCAGCATTTT. Its protein is CASSQFVNQPQHF.

CDR3 region: CASSSVSRGLNEQFF. DNA of the CDR3: TGTGCCAGCAGTTCCGTAAGCAGAGGGCTCAATGAGCAGTTCTTC. This sequence joins TRBV6-5 and TRBJ2-1; perhaps TRBD2 as D (5 bases). Deletions cut 4 bases from V and 6 bases from J, with 16 bases between. Germline V gene data show CDR1 as MNHEY and CDR2 as SVGAGI. The CDR3 spans 15 residues.

This sequence joins TRBV5-4 and TRBJ2-3; 13 bases match TRBD2. The V and J ends lost 4 bases and 2 bases, in that order; junction bases with no gene match: 4. In germline, CDR1 is SGHNT, CDR2 YYREEE (reference sequence). There are 16 residues in the CDR3. Here the CDR3 reads CASSAGLAGATDTQYF. As DNA, the CDR3 is TGTGCCAGCAGCGCCGGACTAGCGGGGGCCACAGATACGCAGTATTTT. Based on the CDR3 plus reference TRBV5-4 and TRBJ2-3, the full variable domain is ETGVTQSPTHLIKTRGQQVTLRCSSQSGHNTVSWYQQALGQGPQFIFQYYREEENGRGNFPPRFSGLQFPNYSSELNVNALELDDSALYLCASSAGLAGATDTQYFGPGTRLTVL.

The V call is TRBV12-3 or TRBV12-4, the J call TRBJ2-1; 9 positions match TRBD2. V trimming: 4 bases; J trimming: 14 bases; junction bases outside the gene matches: 9. The CDR3 sequence is 13 residues long. The CDR3 DNA reads as TGTGCCAGCAGTTCCCAAATAGCGGGAGCTGAGTTCTTC. Protein sequence: CASSSQIAGAEFF.

The chain carries TRBV18 and TRBJ2-3, with 8 bases fitting TRBD1. CDR1 and CDR2 from the germline V gene are KGHSH and LQKENI. CDR3 length: 15 residues. V was pared by 1 base and J by 2 bases, with 2 bases of the junction left unmatched. The CDR3 coding sequence is TGTGCCAGCTCACCACGACAGGGGCTCACAGATACGCAGTATTTT. Translation gives CASSPRQGLTDTQYF.

The chain has TRBV29-1 and TRBJ2-3, with a possible D match to TRBD1 (6 bases). This CDR3 spans 16 amino acids. The V gene lost 3 bases and the J gene lost 0 bases, with 16 bases spanning the gap. Germline V lookup: CDR1 SQVTM, CDR2 ANQGSEA. Here the CDR3 reads CSVDNLKGESTDTQYF. The DNA of the CDR3 is TGCAGCGTTGATAATTTAAAGGGGGAAAGCACAGATACGCAGTATTTT.

This chain connects TRBV2 to TRBJ2-1, with 12 nucleotides matching TRBD2. The CDR3 runs to 15 residues. Germline V CDR1 and CDR2: SNHLY, FYNNEI. The V segment lost 3 bases and the J segment 9 bases; nucleotides outside the gene matches: 6. In nucleotides, the CDR3 is TGTGCCAGCAGTGAGGCCTGGACTAGCGGGGTTGAGCAGTTCTTC. Translated: CASSEAWTSGVEQFF.